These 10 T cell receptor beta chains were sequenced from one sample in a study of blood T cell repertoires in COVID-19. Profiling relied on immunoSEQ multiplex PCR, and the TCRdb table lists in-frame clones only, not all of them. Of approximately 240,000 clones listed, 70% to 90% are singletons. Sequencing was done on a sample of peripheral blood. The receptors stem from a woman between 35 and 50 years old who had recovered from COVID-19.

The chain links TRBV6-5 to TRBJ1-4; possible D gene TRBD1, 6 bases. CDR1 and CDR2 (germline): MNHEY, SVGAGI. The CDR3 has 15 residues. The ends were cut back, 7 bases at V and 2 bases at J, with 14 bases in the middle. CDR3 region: CASKKQGSTNEKLFF. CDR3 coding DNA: TGTGCCAGCAAGAAACAGGGATCTACTAATGAAAAACTGTTTTTT.

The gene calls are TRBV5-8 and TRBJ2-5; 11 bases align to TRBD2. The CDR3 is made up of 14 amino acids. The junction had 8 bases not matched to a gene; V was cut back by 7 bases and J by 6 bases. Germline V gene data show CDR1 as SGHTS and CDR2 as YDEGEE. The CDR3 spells CASGNLAGGKTQYF. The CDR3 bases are TGTGCCAGCGGGAATCTAGCGGGGGGAAAGACCCAGTACTTC. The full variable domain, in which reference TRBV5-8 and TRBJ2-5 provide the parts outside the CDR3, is EAGVTQSPTHLIKTRGQQATLRCSPISGHTSVYWYQQALGLGLQFLLWYDEGEERNRGNFPPRFSGRQFPNYSSELNVNALELEDSALYLCASGNLAGGKTQYFGPGTRLLVL.

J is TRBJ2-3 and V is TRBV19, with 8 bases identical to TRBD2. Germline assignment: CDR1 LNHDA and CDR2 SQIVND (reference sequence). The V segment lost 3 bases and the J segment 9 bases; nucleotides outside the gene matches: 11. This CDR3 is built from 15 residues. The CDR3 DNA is TGTGCCAGTAGTATTCCCCGGGGGGGGGCTGGGACGCAGTATTTT. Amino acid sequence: CASSIPRGGAGTQYF.

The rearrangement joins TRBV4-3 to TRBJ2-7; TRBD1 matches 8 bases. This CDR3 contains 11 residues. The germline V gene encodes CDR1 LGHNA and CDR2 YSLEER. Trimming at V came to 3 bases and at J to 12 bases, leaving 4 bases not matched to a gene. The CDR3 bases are TGCGCCAGCAGCCAGGGACAGGTCCTGTACTTC. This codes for CASSQGQVLYF.

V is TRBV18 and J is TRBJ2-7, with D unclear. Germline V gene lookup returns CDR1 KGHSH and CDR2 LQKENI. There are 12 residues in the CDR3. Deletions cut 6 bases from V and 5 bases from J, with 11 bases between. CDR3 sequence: CASSPDNHEQYF. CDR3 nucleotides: TGTGCCAGCTCCCCCGACAACCACGAGCAGTACTTC. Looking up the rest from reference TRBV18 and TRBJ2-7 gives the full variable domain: NAGVMQNPRHLVRRRGQEARLRCSPMKGHSHVYWYRQLPEEGLKFMVYLQKENIIDESGMPKERFSAEFPKEGPSILRIQQVVRGDSAAYFCASSPDNHEQYFGPGTRLTVT.

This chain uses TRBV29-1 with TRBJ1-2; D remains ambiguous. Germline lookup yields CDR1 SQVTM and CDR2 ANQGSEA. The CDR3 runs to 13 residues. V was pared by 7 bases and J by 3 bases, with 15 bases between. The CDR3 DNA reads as TGCAGCGCATCACCCTGGACTGACTATGGCTACACCTTC. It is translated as CSASPWTDYGYTF. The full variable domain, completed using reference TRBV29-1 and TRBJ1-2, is SAVISQKPSRDICQRGTSLTIQCQVDSQVTMMFWYRQQPGQSLTLIATANQGSEATYESGFVIDKFPISRPNLTFSTLTVSNMSPEDSSIYLCSASPWTDYGYTFGSGTRLTVV.

CDR3 residues: CASSQVGGAGNSPLHF. CDR3 nucleotide sequence: TGCGCCAGCAGCCAAGTGGGGGGGGCTGGTAATTCACCCCTCCACTTT. This chain uses TRBV4-3 with TRBJ1-6, with D perhaps matching TRBD1 (6 bases). V was clipped by 1 base and J by 6 bases, with 13 bases between them. The germline V gene has CDR1 LGHNA and CDR2 YSLEER. This CDR3 comprises 16 residues.

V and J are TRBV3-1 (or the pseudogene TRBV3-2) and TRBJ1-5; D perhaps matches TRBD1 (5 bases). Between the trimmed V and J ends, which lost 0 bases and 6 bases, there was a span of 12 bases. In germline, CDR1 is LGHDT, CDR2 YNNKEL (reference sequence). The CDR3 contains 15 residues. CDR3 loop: CASSQDIGVGQPQHF. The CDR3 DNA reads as TGTGCCAGCAGCCAAGATATAGGGGTTGGTCAGCCCCAGCATTTT.

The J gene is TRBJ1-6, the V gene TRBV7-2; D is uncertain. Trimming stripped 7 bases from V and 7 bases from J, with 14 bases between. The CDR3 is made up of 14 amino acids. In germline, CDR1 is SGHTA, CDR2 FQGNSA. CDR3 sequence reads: CASTRAGLNSPLHF. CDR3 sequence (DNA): TGTGCCAGCACGAGGGCGGGCCTCAATTCACCCCTCCACTTT.

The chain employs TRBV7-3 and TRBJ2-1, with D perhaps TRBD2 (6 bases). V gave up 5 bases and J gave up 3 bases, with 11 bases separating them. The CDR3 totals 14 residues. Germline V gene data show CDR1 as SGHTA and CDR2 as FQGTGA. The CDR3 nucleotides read TGTGCCAGCAGCCCGGAGGGGAACTACAATGAGCAGTTCTTC. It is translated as CASSPEGNYNEQFF.